Each of the 23 T cell receptor beta chains below was sequenced from the same sample in a study of regulatory T cells in long-lasting Graves disease. Arm-PCR of CDR3 regions with iRepertoire HTBI primers generated TCR beta libraries. TCRdb fed the multiplex PCR reads into MiXCR, producing one record per CDR3 protein. The sample holds a few hundred thousand distinct CDR3 sequences; 23% are singletons and the top ten take roughly 26%. The sample's time point: persistent/refractory GD, antithyroid drugs over 5 years with positive TRAb. PBMC RNA served as the TCR library source. The sample consisted of peripheral blood mononuclear cells (PBMCs), taken when the disease was refractory, from a patient treated with antithyroid drugs. The receptor set was obtained from a female donor with Graves disease.

This clonotype has ten or more counts. The V gene is TRBV7-6, the J gene TRBJ1-1, with D possibly being TRBD1 (5 bases). CDR1 and CDR2 from the germline V gene are SGHVS and FNYEAQ. Trimming left V 1 base short and J 2 bases short, with 14 bases between. The length of the CDR3 is 16 residues. DNA for the CDR3: TGTGCCAGCAGCTTAGGCCCTTCAGGGAGCAACACTGAAGCTTTCTTT. It specifies CASSLGPSGSNTEAFF.

This clonotype turned up a few times. The chain couples TRBV29-1 to TRBJ1-1, with 8 nucleotides matching TRBD1. The CDR3 length is 13 residues. From germline, CDR1 is SQVTM and CDR2 ANQGSEA. With 6 bases clipped from V and 1 base from J, the junction kept 4 bases outside the gene matches. CDR3 sequence reads: CSVRTGPNTEAFF. The CDR3 bases are TGCAGCGTCAGGACAGGGCCGAACACTGAAGCTTTCTTT.

This clonotype was counted a few times. This chain links TRBV5-4 with TRBJ2-7; D is unclear. This CDR3 is built from 14 residues. Trimming removed 5 bases at V and 5 bases at J, with 17 bases between. Germline V gives CDR1 SGHNT, CDR2 YYREEE (reference sequence). The CDR3 reads CASRQDAQNHEQYF. CDR3 DNA sequence: TGTGCCAGCAGGCAGGACGCCCAGAATCACGAGCAGTACTTC.

This clonotype was counted many times. The chain carries TRBV20-1 and TRBJ2-2; unclear D gene. Germline loops: CDR1 DFQATT, CDR2 SNEGSKA (reference sequence). CDR3 size: 13 residues. The V gene lost 3 bases and the J gene lost 1 base, with 6 bases spanning the gap. Written as DNA, the CDR3 is TGCAGTGCTAGCGTCCAGAACACCGGGGAGCTGTTTTTT. Amino acid sequence: CSASVQNTGELFF.

The V and J genes are TRBV29-1 and TRBJ2-5, with D possibly matching TRBD1 (5 bases). The CDR3 contains 14 residues. The germline V gene encodes CDR1 SQVTM and CDR2 ANQGSEA. Deletions cut 3 bases from V and 3 bases from J, with 14 bases between. CDR3 nucleotides: TGCAGCGTTGATCCGGTACAGGCGAAAGAGACCCAGTACTTC. It yields the protein CSVDPVQAKETQYF.

The rearrangement uses TRBV20-1 and TRBJ2-7; D is perhaps TRBD2 (6 bases). Germline loops: CDR1 DFQATT, CDR2 SNEGSKA (reference sequence). This CDR3 is 13 amino acids long. V was clipped by 7 bases and J by 2 bases, with 15 bases between them. CDR3 sequence: CSVQMGGPYEQYF. CDR3 sequence (DNA): TGCAGTGTCCAGATGGGGGGACCCTACGAGCAGTACTTC.

For this clonotype: This clone may be a read error of a much larger clone one base away. The chain couples TRBV20-1 to TRBJ2-7; 9 positions match TRBD1. The CDR3 covers 14 residues. Germline assignment: CDR1 DFQATT and CDR2 SNEGSKA (reference sequence). The CDR3 spells CSARDRVRSYEQHF. Written as DNA, the CDR3 is TGCAGTGCCCGGGACAGGGTCCGCTCCTACGAGCAGCACTTC.

In this sample, this clonotype turned up many times. The chain uses TRBV5-8 and TRBJ2-5; TRBD1 matches at 12 bases. Germline CDR1 and CDR2: SGHTS and YDEGEE. V gave up 4 bases and J gave up 2 bases; unmatched junction bases: 9. The length of the CDR3 is 17 residues. CDR3 sequence reads: CASSGGQGALGQETQYF. CDR3 DNA sequence: TGTGCCAGCAGCGGGGGACAGGGGGCTTTAGGTCAAGAGACCCAGTACTTC.

Details on this clonotype: Given a much more abundant clone one base away, this may be a read error. This chain joins TRBV20-1 and TRBJ1-5; tentative D call: TRBD1 (5 bases). This CDR3 comprises 13 residues. CDR1 DFQATT and CDR2 SNEGSKA come from the germline V gene (reference sequence). Here the CDR3 reads CSARDVGQLPRHF. CDR3 in DNA: TGCAGTGCTCGGGACGTCGGGCAGTTGCCCCGGCATTTT.

The sample holds one count of this clonotype. This sequence joins TRBV27 and TRBJ2-5, with D perhaps matching TRBD2 (5 bases). Germline V gene data show CDR1 as MNHEY and CDR2 as SMNVEV (reference sequence). CDR3 length: 14 residues. V was cut by 1 base and J by 5 bases, with 11 bases left in between. CDR3: CASSLFSGGETQYF. In DNA form, the CDR3 reads TGTGCCAGCAGTTTATTTTCAGGCGGGGAGACCCAGTACTTC.

The chain employs TRBV6-2 or TRBV6-3 and TRBJ2-7; a weak D match, TRBD1 (5 bases). Germline V CDR1 and CDR2: MNHEY, SVGEGT. The CDR3 runs to 16 residues. Trimming removed 6 bases from V and 1 base from J, with 19 bases in between. CDR3 region: CASRVDTGSSSYEQYF. In nucleotides, the CDR3 is TGTGCCAGCAGGGTCGATACAGGATCATCGTCCTACGAGCAGTACTTC.

The CDR3 DNA sequence: TGCGCCAGCAGCTTGGCATGGGGGGGCGTGAACACTGAAGCTTTCTTT. It codes for CASSLAWGGVNTEAFF. The V and J genes are TRBV5-1 and TRBJ1-1, with D possibly TRBD1 on 6 matching bases. CDR1 SGHRS and CDR2 YFSETQ come from the germline V gene. The ends were cut back, 0 bases at V and 0 bases at J, with 12 bases in the middle. CDR3 size: 16 residues.

The genes are TRBV27 and TRBJ1-6; D not certain. With 3 bases removed from V and 8 bases from J, the gap between germline ends came to 11 bases. The CDR3 extends over 14 amino acids. Germline loops: CDR1 MNHEY, CDR2 SMNVEV (reference sequence). CDR3 sequence (DNA): TGTGCCAGCAGTTTCGTAACTGAGTATTCACCCCTCCACTTT. Protein product: CASSFVTEYSPLHF.

This clonotype was seen many times. The chain joins TRBV16 to TRBJ1-1; 10 bases are a match to TRBD1. Germline-derived CDR1 and CDR2 are KGHSY and FQNENV. The CDR3 runs to 15 residues. The trim removed 4 bases at V and 3 bases at J, leaving 5 bases unmatched. CDR3 sequence: CASSREGQGDTEAFF. CDR3 DNA sequence: TGTGCCAGCAGCCGAGAAGGACAGGGGGACACTGAAGCTTTCTTT.

The chain recombines TRBV25-1 with TRBJ2-7; 12 bases line up with TRBD2. The CDR3 totals 17 residues. CDR1 is MGHDK, CDR2 SYGVNS, per germline. V lost 3 bases and J lost 2; bases outside the gene matches: 8. CDR3 sequence reads: CASSESSGRAIPYEQYF. The CDR3 DNA sequence: TGTGCCAGCAGTGAGTCTAGCGGGAGGGCCATCCCCTACGAGCAGTACTTC.

This clonotype appeared many times. The chain uses TRBV27 and TRBJ1-6, with D possibly matching TRBD1 (5 bases). Germline loops: CDR1 MNHEY, CDR2 SMNVEV (reference sequence). Trimming pared 3 bases from V and 9 bases from J, leaving 15 bases between. The CDR3 is 15 amino acids. The CDR3 nucleotides read TGTGCCAGCAGTTTGCATGAGCAGGGATCTTCACCCCTCCACTTT. This sequence encodes CASSLHEQGSSPLHF.

This clonotype showed up many times. The CDR3 region has the DNA TGCAGTGCTTCGTCAGTTGTAACCCTCCAAGAGACCCAGTACTTC. The encoded protein is CSASSVVTLQETQYF. The V and J genes are TRBV20-1 and TRBJ2-5, with D unresolved. The V end lost 5 bases, the J end lost 1 base, and 17 bases lay between the germline ends. Germline values: CDR1 DFQATT, CDR2 SNEGSKA (reference sequence). This CDR3 region has 15 residues.

This clonotype was detected ten times or more. V and J are TRBV6-5 and TRBJ2-2; TRBD2 agrees at 9 bases. The V segment lost 4 bases and the J segment 7 bases; nucleotides outside the gene matches: 1. Per germline, CDR1 MNHEY and CDR2 SVGAGI. This CDR3 has 13 amino acids. The CDR3 spells CASSLAGVGELFF. The CDR3 region has the DNA TGTGCCAGCAGTTTAGCGGGAGTCGGGGAGCTGTTTTTT.

This rearrangement joins TRBV30 to TRBJ2-5; tentative D call: TRBD1 (6 bases). The V and J ends lost 4 bases and 7 bases respectively, with 16 bases between them. Germline V lookup: CDR1 GTSNPN, CDR2 SVGIG (reference sequence). The CDR3 runs to 13 residues. The CDR3: CAWISTGTGTQYF. For the CDR3, the DNA is TGTGCCTGGATTTCTACAGGGACGGGGACCCAGTACTTC.

The rearrangement links TRBV6-1 to TRBJ2-7; 10 bases agree with TRBD2. The CDR3 length is 16 residues. Germline V lookup: CDR1 MNHNS, CDR2 SASEGT. J lost 2 bases, V lost 10 bases, and 14 bases had no gene match. The chain's CDR3 is CAIFRLAGALTYEQYF. Here the CDR3 DNA reads TGTGCCATCTTCCGGCTAGCGGGAGCCCTTACCTACGAGCAGTACTTC.

This clonotype was observed a few times. The chain employs TRBV20-1 and TRBJ2-7; tentative D call: TRBD1 (5 bases). Trimming took off 6 bases at V and 3 bases at J, with 12 bases between the two ends. CDR1 and CDR2 (germline): DFQATT, SNEGSKA (reference sequence). This CDR3 has 12 amino acids. The CDR3: CSANEQDYEQYF. The CDR3 nucleotides read TGCAGTGCAAACGAACAGGACTACGAGCAGTACTTC.

In the case of this clonotype: A read error likely explains this, since a far larger clone differs by one base. This chain connects TRBV2 to TRBJ2-7; tentatively, D is TRBD2 (5 bases). CDR3 length: 17 amino acids. Germline values: CDR1 SNHLY, CDR2 FYNNEI. The CDR3 bases are TGTGCCAGCAGTCCCTTAGAGTTCCGGGGAAGAACCTACGAGCAGTGCTTC. Translating it yields CASSPLEFRGRTYEQCF.

For the CDR3, the DNA is TGTGCCAGTAGTCCTCGGTTGGGGGCTAGCACTGAAGCTTTCTTT. It specifies CASSPRLGASTEAFF. This chain uses TRBV19 with TRBJ1-1; perhaps TRBD1 as D (6 bases). V gave up 5 bases and J gave up 4 bases, with 17 bases separating them. In germline, CDR1 is LNHDA, CDR2 SQIVND (reference sequence). The CDR3 has 15 amino acids.